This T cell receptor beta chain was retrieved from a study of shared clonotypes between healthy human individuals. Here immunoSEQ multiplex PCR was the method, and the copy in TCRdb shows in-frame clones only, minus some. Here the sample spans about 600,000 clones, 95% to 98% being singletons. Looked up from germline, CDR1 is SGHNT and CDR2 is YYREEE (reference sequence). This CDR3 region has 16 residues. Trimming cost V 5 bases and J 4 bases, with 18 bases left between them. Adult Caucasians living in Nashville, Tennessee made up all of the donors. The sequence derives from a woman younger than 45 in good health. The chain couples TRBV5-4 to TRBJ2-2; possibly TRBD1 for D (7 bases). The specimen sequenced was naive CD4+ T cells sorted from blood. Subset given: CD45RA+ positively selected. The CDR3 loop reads CASRLQGRSSTGELFF. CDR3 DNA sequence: TGTGCCAGCAGGCTACAGGGGAGGTCGAGCACCGGGGAGCTGTTTTTT.